This is a list of T cell receptor beta chains from one sample in a study of T cell responses to AZD1222 COVID-19 vaccine. Profiling relied on immunoSEQ multiplex PCR, and the TCRdb table lists in-frame clones only, not all of them. The sample comprises approximately 100,000 clones, around 87% of which are singletons, and approximately 5.2% rests with the top ten. The sample was peripheral blood, taken on day 0 of AZD1222 vaccination. The receptor set was obtained from an adult in good health. The CDR3 runs from the conserved cysteine through the conserved F or W. The D gene is left open where the match is weak. A clone size is listed for some rows: how often the clone was seen (once, few, many), or a class if it is expanded.

V,J,size,D,DNA,CDR3
TRBV20-1,TRBJ2-1,NA,NA,TGCAGTGCTAGTGAGCAGTTCTTC,CSASEQFF
TRBV24-1,TRBJ2-1,NA,NA,TGTGCCACCAGTGATTTTAGGAATGAGCAGTTCTTC,CATSDFRNEQFF
TRBV4-1,TRBJ2-7,NA,NA,TGCGCCAGCAGCCAAGGGCCCGGGGAGCAGTACTTC,CASSQGPGEQYF
TRBV7-2,TRBJ1-2,NA,TRBD1,TGTGCCAGCAGCTTAGACCCTTCAGGGGGCGCGGCTGGCTACACCTTC,CASSLDPSGGAAGYTF
TRBV7-8,TRBJ1-6,NA,TRBD1,TGTGCCAGCTCTAGGGACAGGGGTAATTCACCCCTCCACTTT,CASSRDRGNSPLHF
TRBV19,TRBJ1-2,NA,TRBD1,TGTGCCAGTGCCCGACAGGGCAGGGGCTACACCTTC,CASARQGRGYTF
TRBV7-8,TRBJ1-5,NA,NA,TGTGCCAGCAGCTTAACTCTCGAGGGGCTCAATCAGCCCCAGCATTTT,CASSLTLEGLNQPQHF
TRBV7-2,TRBJ2-7,NA,NA,TGTGCCAGCAGCTTAGTGCCTCTAGTACGCGAGCAGTACTTC,CASSLVPLVREQYF
TRBV6-2/TRBV6-3,TRBJ1-1,NA,NA,TGTGCCAGCAGCCCGAGGGGGGTGGCGAACACTGAAGCTTTCTTT,CASSPRGVANTEAFF
TRBV9,TRBJ1-3,once,NA,TGTGCCAGCAGCCGAGTCTTCTCTGGAAACACCATATATTTT,CASSRVFSGNTIYF
TRBV9,TRBJ2-1,NA,TRBD2,TGTGCCAGCAGCGAGACTAGCGGGCTTTACAATGAGCAGTTCTTC,CASSETSGLYNEQFF
TRBV28,TRBJ1-1,NA,NA,TGTGCCAGCCTTAGGACAAGTGCGAGCGCTGAAGCTTTCTTT,CASLRTSASAEAFF
TRBV7-2,TRBJ1-3,NA,NA,TGTGCCAGCAGCTACCGTGTGGGAAACACCATATATTTT,CASSYRVGNTIYF
TRBV23-1,TRBJ1-1,medium-sized,NA,TGCGCCAGCAGTCAATATTATGGCCCGATATGTGAAGCTTTCTTT,CASSQYYGPICEAFF
TRBV7-3,TRBJ2-6,few,NA,TGTGCCAGCAGCTTAGGGGTTCCAGGCTCTGGGGCCAACGTCCTGACTTTC,CASSLGVPGSGANVLTF
TRBV6-5,TRBJ2-7,NA,NA,TGTGCCAGCAGGATGACAGGCTTGGACTACGAGCAGTACTTC,CASRMTGLDYEQYF
TRBV19,TRBJ1-1,NA,NA,TGTGCCAGTATGTTCAACAGTCAAAGTGTGGAAGCTTTCTTT,CASMFNSQSVEAFF
TRBV7-9,TRBJ1-6,NA,TRBD1,TGTGCCAGCAGCTTTCACAGGGGACAGGGGGTCTCACCCCTCCACTTT,CASSFHRGQGVSPLHF
TRBV4-2,TRBJ1-1,NA,NA,TGTGCCAGCAGCCACTCCGACAATCTGGCTGAAGCTTTCTTT,CASSHSDNLAEAFF
TRBV27,TRBJ2-1,NA,TRBD2,TGTGCCAGCAGAAGAGCGGGAGTTCAGGGCAATGAGCAGTTCTTC,CASRRAGVQGNEQFF
TRBV11-2,TRBJ2-1,NA,NA,TGTGCCAGCAGCTTAGATCTTCAGGGGCAGTTCTTC,CASSLDLQGQFF
TRBV7-9,TRBJ1-4,NA,NA,TGTGCCAGCAGCTTAGGTGGAAGTGAAAAACTGTTTTTT,CASSLGGSEKLFF
TRBV7-9,TRBJ2-1,NA,NA,TGTGCCAGCAGCTCAGAGGGACACCCCAATGAGCAGTTCTTC,CASSSEGHPNEQFF
TRBV5-1,TRBJ2-5,once,NA,TGCGCCAGTAGCGTACAAGAGACCCAGTACTTC,CASSVQETQYF
TRBV27,TRBJ1-2,NA,NA,TGTGCCAGCAGTTTATTTTTTCGGGCAGGGGACTACACCTTC,CASSLFFRAGDYTF
TRBV2,TRBJ1-2,few,NA,TGTGCCAGCAGTGGACGGACGGCCCCGAGGGGCTACACCTTC,CASSGRTAPRGYTF
TRBV28,TRBJ2-5,once,NA,TGTGCCGCGGCCGGTTTACGGGAGACCCAGTACTTC,CAAAGLRETQYF
TRBV29-1,TRBJ1-2,NA,NA,TGCAGCGTTGCCTGGTTGTCTAGCTATGGCTACACCTTC,CSVAWLSSYGYTF
TRBV4-1,TRBJ2-3,NA,TRBD2,TGCGCCAGCAGCCCGCTGTCCTCAGCGGGGGGGTACGATACGCAGTATTTT,CASSPLSSAGGYDTQYF
TRBV7-2,TRBJ2-3,NA,NA,TGTGCCAGCAGCCCCACGTTTACAGATACGCAGTATTTT,CASSPTFTDTQYF
TRBV7-2,TRBJ1-2,few,NA,TGTGCCAGCAGCCCCCTCAGTGGGGCTAACTATGGCTACACCTTC,CASSPLSGANYGYTF
TRBV2,TRBJ1-2,few,TRBD1,TGTGCCAGCAGCCCCGAGGGACAGGGAGGGTATGGCTACACCTTC,CASSPEGQGGYGYTF
TRBV30,TRBJ2-7,NA,TRBD2,TGTGCCTTCTCTAGCGGGAGTGCCCCCTACGAGCAGTACTTC,CAFSSGSAPYEQYF
TRBV5-5,TRBJ2-7,NA,NA,TGTGCCAGCAGCTTGGAGGGGAAAAACTACGAGCAGTACTTC,CASSLEGKNYEQYF
TRBV11-1,TRBJ1-4,NA,TRBD1,TGTGCCAGCAGCTCGACAGGGGTTGATGAAAAACTGTTTTTT,CASSSTGVDEKLFF
TRBV29-1,TRBJ1-4,NA,TRBD1,TGCAGCGTGGGCACAGGGGGCCTAAATGAAAAACTGTTTTTT,CSVGTGGLNEKLFF
TRBV11-2,TRBJ2-3,NA,NA,TGTGCCAGCAGCTTAAGCCTTTCGGTTACGCAGGATTTT,CASSLSLSVTQDF
TRBV29-1,TRBJ2-2,NA,TRBD1,TGCAGCGCTCAGAGGGGGACAGGGAACACCGGGGAGCTGTTTTTT,CSAQRGTGNTGELFF
TRBV5-1,TRBJ2-6,NA,NA,TGCGCCAGCAGCACACTGACCGGCGGAGGGGCCAACGTCCTGACTTTC,CASSTLTGGGANVLTF
TRBV27,TRBJ1-2,NA,NA,TGTGCCAGCAGCCCGACAGGTTCTGCTGGCTACACCTTC,CASSPTGSAGYTF
TRBV6-2/TRBV6-3,TRBJ1-1,NA,NA,TGTGCCAGCAGTTACCACCGAACGGAGACAGGGAACACTGAAGCTTTCTTT,CASSYHRTETGNTEAFF
TRBV6-5,TRBJ2-1,once,TRBD1,TGTGCCAGCAGTTACCCGGGACAGGGGTACAATGAGCAGTTCTTC,CASSYPGQGYNEQFF
TRBV18,TRBJ1-3,NA,NA,TGTGCCAGCTCACCGTCAGGGTCCGGGGCTGGAAACACCATATATTTT,CASSPSGSGAGNTIYF
TRBV7-6,TRBJ2-7,NA,NA,TGTGCCAGCAGCTTAGGTGCAGGGGTAGCGTACGAGCAGTACTTC,CASSLGAGVAYEQYF
TRBV6-5,TRBJ1-2,NA,TRBD1,TGTGCCAGCAGTTATGGGGCCACAGGGGGATATGGCTACACCTTC,CASSYGATGGYGYTF
TRBV5-8,TRBJ2-3,NA,NA,TGTGCCAGCAGCTTCAGGCGCCGCACAGATACGCAGTATTTT,CASSFRRRTDTQYF
TRBV5-8,TRBJ1-5,NA,TRBD1,TGTGCCAGCAGCCCGACCTGGGACAGGGGGCGGTATAGCAATCAGCCCCAGCATTTT,CASSPTWDRGRYSNQPQHF
TRBV10-2,TRBJ2-7,NA,TRBD2,TGCGCCAGCAGCTCTTGGACTAGCGGCATCCTCTACGAGCAGTACTTC,CASSSWTSGILYEQYF
TRBV15,TRBJ1-5,NA,NA,TGTGCCACCAGCAGAGAGTTTGGGGGAGTGGGGCAGCCCCAGCATTTT,CATSREFGGVGQPQHF
TRBV3-1/TRBV3-2,TRBJ1-2,NA,TRBD1,TGTGCCAGCAGCCTTAAGACAGGGGCTGGCTACACCTTC,CASSLKTGAGYTF
TRBV28,TRBJ2-1,NA,TRBD1,TGTGCCAGCAGCGGGACAGGGGGCACCTACAATGAGCAGTTCTTC,CASSGTGGTYNEQFF
TRBV5-1,TRBJ2-1,NA,TRBD2,TGCGCCAGCAGCTTGGGCCCGGGACTAGCGGAGGATGAGCAGTTCTTC,CASSLGPGLAEDEQFF
TRBV5-1,TRBJ2-5,NA,TRBD1,TGCGCCAGCAGCGTGGACAGGGTTGGCCAAGAGACCCAGTACTTC,CASSVDRVGQETQYF
TRBV14,TRBJ2-1,NA,TRBD2,TGTGCCAGCAGCCATGATAGCGGGAGGTCTCCCGTCCTCAATGAGCAGTTCTTC,CASSHDSGRSPVLNEQFF
TRBV5-4,TRBJ2-1,NA,TRBD1,TGTGCCAGCAGCGGTCCCGGGACAGGGTCCCATGAGCAGTTCTTC,CASSGPGTGSHEQFF
TRBV2,TRBJ1-1,NA,TRBD1,TGTGCCAGCAGTGAGGACAGGGTCCCCGTTGAAGCTTTCTTT,CASSEDRVPVEAFF
TRBV6-1,TRBJ2-3,NA,NA,TGTGCCAGCAGTGAAGAGCGGGTCCACCTCACAGATACGCAGTATTTT,CASSEERVHLTDTQYF
TRBV9,TRBJ1-3,NA,TRBD1,TGTGCCAGCAGCCCCCGGACAGGGGAATATAACTCTGGAAACACCATATATTTT,CASSPRTGEYNSGNTIYF
TRBV19,TRBJ1-1,NA,NA,TGTGCCAGTACCCTCTACAGGGACACTGAAGCTTTCTTT,CASTLYRDTEAFF